The clone carrying this TCR beta chain was seen many times. The data originate from a study of human T cells and chemical hapten exposure. Germline V gives CDR1 LNHDA, CDR2 SQIVND (reference sequence). V lost 3 bases and J lost 0, with 15 bases in between. CDR3 length equals 17 residues. Time point here: patch test 1, 2 weeks after DPC sensitization. The treatment: therapeutic diphenylcyclopropenone sensitization with weekly scalp DPC. TCRdb reanalysed the RACE reads using MiXCR and keeps one entry per CDR3 protein. Among about 380,000 distinct CDR3 sequences listed, around 4.8% were seen once. The TCR sequence derives from a woman in her forties or fifties with alopecia areata. Some clones in this sample may be carry-over from other donors' samples. J is TRBJ1-3 and V is TRBV19; perhaps TRBD1 as D (6 bases). The material was whole blood, obtained in connection with sensitization to the hapten diphenylcyclopropenone (DPC). CDR3 nucleotide sequence: TGTGCCAGTAGTATCGCAGGACAGATGCTCTCTGGAAACACCATATATTTT. Translating gives CASSIAGQMLSGNTIYF.